This T cell receptor (beta chain) was observed in a study of graft-versus-host responses after intestinal transplantation. Looking at the study overall: Multivisceral, liver-intestinal, or isolated intestinal transplants were performed in recipients. Recipients uniformly received anti-thymocyte globulin induction, followed by tacrolimus and steroids for about three years. The study's findings and limits: Recipient marrow harbored GvH clones, some of which surfaced first in ileum or blood. Maximum circulating GvH clone levels tracked with early post-transplant HvG decreases.

On this clone itself: Its cognate antigen is unknown.

Only in-frame clones appear in the TCRdb table, and some are missing; sequencing was by immunoSEQ multiplex PCR. The sample holds 88,000 or so clones; roughly 88% are singletons and the top ten take around 0.1%. CDR1 and CDR2 (germline): MNHEY, SMNVEV (reference sequence). The CDR3 is 14 amino acids. Trimming cost V 0 bases and J 5 bases, with 7 bases left between them. The V call is TRBV27, the J call TRBJ2-2, with a weak D call TRBD2 (5 bases). This TCR was sampled from a human donor who received an intestinal transplant. Source: unstimulated CD4+ T cells sorted from spleen or lymph node cells, taken before intestinal transplant. CDR3 region: CASSLSRDTGELFF. CDR3 nucleotides: TGTGCCAGCAGTTTATCGAGGGATACCGGGGAGCTGTTTTTT.